The 5 T cell receptor beta chains presented below share a single source sample, sequenced in a study of PD-1 blockade in classical Hodgkin lymphoma. Every patient relapsed after autologous stem cell transplantation, and brentuximab vedotin exposure varied. Only in-frame clones appear in the TCRdb table, and some are missing; sequencing was by immunoSEQ multiplex PCR. In the table there are under 95,000 clones, about 92% of which are singletons. Sequenced material: peripheral blood mononuclear cells (PBMCs), taken at baseline. These receptors were collected from a human donor with classical Hodgkin lymphoma.

The J gene is TRBJ1-4, the V gene TRBV6-1; 7 bases are shared with TRBD1. CDR3 length: 14 residues. The ends lost 10 bases at V and 5 bases at J; junction bases unmatched: 10. Germline CDR1 and CDR2: MNHNS and SASEGT. CDR3 region: CATRPGTANEKLFF. In DNA, the CDR3 is TGTGCCACTCGACCGGGGACAGCGAATGAAAAACTGTTTTTT.

The chain links TRBV20-1 to TRBJ1-2; the D gene is possibly TRBD1 (5 bases). Germline CDR1 is DFQATT and CDR2 is SNEGSKA (reference sequence). The CDR3 is 11 residues long. This CDR3 reads CRSRAGDGYTF. The CDR3 DNA is TGCAGATCCAGGGCCGGGGATGGCTACACCTTC.

This clone occurred once. The rearrangement joins TRBV19 to TRBJ2-7; D uncertain. The CDR3 consists of 13 residues. Looked up from germline, CDR1 is LNHDA and CDR2 is SQIVND (reference sequence). With 2 bases removed from V and 0 bases from J, the gap between germline ends came to 5 bases. The chain's CDR3 is CASSIHTSYEQYF. As DNA, the CDR3 is TGTGCCAGTAGTATACACACCTCCTACGAGCAGTACTTC. Full variable domain (remainder filled in from reference TRBV19 and TRBJ2-7): DGGITQSPKYLFRKEGQNVTLSCEQNLNHDAMYWYRQDPGQGLRLIYYSQIVNDFQKGDIAEGYSVSREKKESFPLTVTSAQKNPTAFYLCASSIHTSYEQYFGPGTRLTVT.

The genes are TRBV11-2 and TRBJ2-1; 11 positions match TRBD2. In germline, CDR1 is SGHAT, CDR2 FQNNGV. This CDR3 has 15 residues. V was clipped by 4 bases and J by 6 bases; unmatched bases: 5. The CDR3 protein is CASSSITSGSNEQFF. Here the CDR3 DNA reads TGTGCCAGCAGCTCTATCACTAGCGGGAGCAATGAGCAGTTCTTC.

V gene TRBV5-1 combines with J gene TRBJ1-1; D ambiguous. In germline, CDR1 is SGHRS, CDR2 YFSETQ. V lost 1 base to trimming and J lost 0 bases, with 1 base between them. There are 12 residues in the CDR3. CDR3 loop: CASSLLNTEAFF. The DNA of the CDR3 is TGCGCCAGCAGCTTGTTGAACACTGAAGCTTTCTTT.